The 16 T cell receptor beta chains in this list originate from one sample, sequenced in a study of cytomegalovirus exposure and HLA in healthy donors (TCRdb year 2017). The protocol used for the library was the immunoSEQ multiplex PCR assay. A mixture of 60 forward primers for TCR Vbeta segments and 13 reverse primers for TCR Jbeta segments was used in the multiplex PCR. In its TCRdb copy, this immuneACCESS table keeps in-frame sequences only and misses some clones. Where compared with another copy, unresolved V genes explain less than half of these, and the others have no known cause. The sample table on file contains 55,000 to 65,000 clones. Of the sample, 3.6% falls within the top ten clones. Sequencing used PBMCs. These receptors were obtained from a woman aged 18 to 35 in good health and CMV-seronegative.

A word on this clone: At one end, the junction sequence differs from germline, possibly due to a read error. The chain uses TRBV18 and TRBJ1-2, with 7 bases identical to TRBD1. The CDR3 is made up of 14 amino acids. Germline CDR1 is KGHSH and CDR2 is LQKENI. CDR3 region: CASSPPTGKKNHHF. The CDR3 coding sequence is TGTGCCAGCTCACCCCCGACAGGGAAAAAGAACCACCACTTC.

The V and J genes are TRBV7-9 and TRBJ1-2, with 7 bases matching TRBD1. Germline CDR1 SEHNR, CDR2 FQNEAQ (reference sequence). V gave up 1 base and J gave up 8 bases; unmatched junction bases: 10. The CDR3 extends over 15 amino acids. For the CDR3, the DNA is TGTGCCAGCAGCTTAGGGGATAGGACAGGCAGCGGCTACACCTTC. Its translation: CASSLGDRTGSGYTF.

The chain links TRBV18 to TRBJ1-2; no clear D. Germline V CDR1 and CDR2: KGHSH, LQKENI. The CDR3 sequence is 15 residues long. V was pared by 2 bases and J by 6 bases, with 16 bases between. CDR3 sequence: CASSPTRGGNHGYTF. CDR3 DNA sequence: TGTGCCAGCTCACCAACACGCGGCGGGAACCATGGCTACACCTTC.

CDR3 bases: TGTGCCTGGAGCCCCCGACCGGGACAGGGGGTGGGCGAGCAGTACTTC. Its protein product is CAWSPRPGQGVGEQYF. The chain employs TRBV30 and TRBJ2-7; TRBD1 matches at 11 bases. The CDR3 runs 16 residues. After removal of 3 bases from V and 6 bases from J, the junction contained 13 bases not matched to a gene. CDR1 is GTSNPN and CDR2 is SVGIG in the germline V gene (reference sequence).

The gene calls are TRBV4-1 and TRBJ2-7, with 8 positions matching TRBD1. The germline CDR1 and CDR2 sequences are MGHRA and YSYEKL. This CDR3 is 16 amino acids long. With 4 bases clipped from V and 4 bases from J, the junction kept 12 bases outside the gene matches. The CDR3 is CASSLGRTGNPYEQYF. The DNA for the CDR3 is TGCGCCAGCAGCCTCGGACGGACAGGGAACCCATACGAGCAGTACTTC.

This rearrangement joins TRBV29-1 to TRBJ2-5, with D unclear. The CDR3 has 14 amino acids. The germline V gene encodes CDR1 SQVTM and CDR2 ANQGSEA. The germline V and J ends were trimmed by 0 bases and 5 bases, with 13 bases remaining between them. The DNA for the CDR3 is TGCAGCGTTGAAGATCTTGTGGAGATGGAGACCCAGTACTTC. Translation gives CSVEDLVEMETQYF. Filled out from reference TRBV29-1 and TRBJ2-5, the complete variable domain reads SAVISQKPSRDICQRGTSLTIQCQVDSQVTMMFWYRQQPGQSLTLIATANQGSEATYESGFVIDKFPISRPNLTFSTLTVSNMSPEDSSIYLCSVEDLVEMETQYFGPGTRLLVL.

The chain employs TRBV5-1 and TRBJ1-1, with TRBD1 matching 9 bases. V lost 3 bases and J lost 2; bases outside the gene matches: 2. Germline assignment: CDR1 SGHRS and CDR2 YFSETQ. The CDR3 has 14 amino acids. CDR3 in DNA: TGCGCCAGCAGCTGGGACAGGGAAAACACTGAAGCTTTCTTT. Amino acids: CASSWDRENTEAFF.

The rearrangement uses TRBV7-9 and TRBJ1-2; 7 nucleotides line up with TRBD1. The CDR3 is 14 amino acids. The V segment lost 5 bases and the J segment 2 bases; nucleotides outside the gene matches: 5. Looked up from germline, CDR1 is SEHNR and CDR2 is FQNEAQ (reference sequence). The CDR3 spells CASSLLQGNYGYTF. CDR3 DNA sequence: TGTGCCAGCAGCCTATTACAGGGGAACTATGGCTACACCTTC.

The gene calls are TRBV9 and TRBJ1-2; D is perhaps TRBD1 (5 bases). This CDR3 contains 15 residues. Trimming left V 3 bases short and J 3 bases short, with 15 bases between. CDR1 and CDR2 (germline): SGDLS, YYNGEE. CDR3 sequence: CASSAGGGRYYGYTF. Written as DNA, the CDR3 is TGTGCCAGCAGCGCGGGGGGGGGACGATACTATGGCTACACCTTC.

In the case of this clone: Compared with germline, one end of the junction differs, possibly owing to a read error. V gene TRBV7-7 combines with J gene TRBJ1-1, with no clear D. CDR3 length equals 13 residues. Germline-derived CDR1 and CDR2 are SSHAT and FNYEAQ (reference sequence). CDR3 protein: CASSLDTGTEAFF. Written as DNA, the CDR3 is TGTGCTAGCAGCTTAGACACGGGCACTGAAGCTTTCTTT.

The chain employs TRBV18 and TRBJ1-1; 9 bases are a match to TRBD1. The CDR3 runs to 13 residues. Germline assignment: CDR1 KGHSH and CDR2 LQKENI. Germline trimming cut 3 bases from V and 6 bases from J; bases unmatched to any gene: 2. Here the CDR3 reads CASSPRTGAEAFF. The CDR3 DNA follows: TGTGCCAGCTCACCTAGGACAGGGGCTGAAGCTTTCTTT.

The V and J genes are TRBV27 and TRBJ2-7; 7 nucleotides agree with TRBD2. Germline assignment: CDR1 MNHEY and CDR2 SMNVEV (reference sequence). The trim removed 5 bases at V and 1 base at J, leaving 5 bases unmatched. This CDR3 comprises 14 residues. CDR3 region: CASSLGLGSYEQYF. The CDR3 DNA sequence: TGTGCCAGCAGTCTAGGACTAGGGTCCTACGAGCAGTACTTC.

About this clone: Mismatch with germline at one junction end may stem from a read error. This chain's CDR3 is CASSWRAGTDKQYF. CDR3 nucleotide sequence: TGTGCCAGCAGCTGGAGGGCGGGCACAGATAAGCAGTATTTT. The chain employs TRBV11-2 and TRBJ2-3; perhaps TRBD2 as D (6 bases). Germline V CDR1 and CDR2: SGHAT, FQNNGV. This CDR3 contains 14 residues.

This rearrangement joins TRBV6-5 to TRBJ2-5; D gene ambiguous. Germline loops: CDR1 MNHEY, CDR2 SVGAGI. There are 14 residues in the CDR3. V was pared by 5 bases and J by 3 bases, with 13 bases between. The CDR3 spells CASSPLPGEETQYF. The DNA for the CDR3 is TGTGCCAGCAGTCCCCTGCCAGGCGAAGAGACCCAGTACTTC.

The chain carries TRBV27 and TRBJ1-6, with D hard to call. V gave up 5 bases and J gave up 0 bases, with 8 bases separating them. Germline V gene sequence: CDR1 MNHEY, CDR2 SMNVEV (reference sequence). The CDR3 has 15 residues. As DNA, the CDR3 is TGTGCCAGCAGTCCGCTGAGCTCCTATAATTCACCCCTCCACTTT. It is translated as CASSPLSSYNSPLHF.

This chain uses TRBV7-8 with TRBJ1-5; D is perhaps TRBD1 (6 bases). This CDR3 comprises 14 residues. Deletions cut 6 bases from V and 7 bases from J, with 16 bases between. CDR1 is SGHVS, CDR2 FQNEAQ, per germline. This chain's CDR3 is CASRDGGAWQPQHF. The CDR3 bases are TGTGCCAGCAGGGATGGGGGGGCATGGCAGCCCCAGCATTTT. Full variable domain (remainder filled in from reference TRBV7-8 and TRBJ1-5): GAGVSQSPRYKVAKRGQDVALRCDPISGHVSLFWYQQALGQGPEFLTYFQNEAQLDKSGLPSDRFFAERPEGSVSTLKIQRTQQEDSAVYLCASRDGGAWQPQHFGDGTRLSIL.